The T cell receptor beta chain described here comes from a study of T cells after yellow fever vaccination. The CDR3 totals 16 residues. CDR1 is SEHNR, CDR2 FQNEAQ, per germline (reference sequence). V gave up 5 bases and J gave up 1 base, with 17 bases separating them. Study results and limitations: Subsequent to the booster, the majority of primary-vaccination clones reappeared (roughly 96% CD4, approximately 90% CD8).

This clonotype was detected only a few times. Its antigen is still unknown. By 5'RACE template switching, TCR cDNA was produced, with a universal primer site and UMIs added in the process. MiXCR was run by TCRdb on the 5' RACE reads, yielding one entry per CDR3 protein. The data contain a few hundred thousand distinct CDR3 sequences, roughly a sixth of them seen just once; the ten biggest clones take up about a sixth. This clonotype originated in a young man who received the YFV17D yellow fever vaccine. Specimen: PBMCs, collected before the yellow fever booster vaccination. The genes are TRBV7-9 and TRBJ1-1; D gene uncertain. The CDR3 sequence is CASSVVHLVANTEAFF. CDR3 bases: TGTGCCAGCAGCGTAGTCCACCTTGTAGCGAACACTGAAGCTTTCTTT.